This note documents a single T cell receptor beta chain sequence. The entry originates in a study of long-term antiretroviral therapy in people with HIV. The CDR3 covers 14 residues. The germline V and J ends were trimmed by 2 bases and 1 base, with 8 bases remaining between them. Per germline, CDR1 MDHEN and CDR2 SYDVKM. Sequencing relied on immunoSEQ assay v3.0, run at survey level. Some clones are missing from TCRdb's copy, which holds only in-frame ones; the method was immunoSEQ multiplex PCR. Here the sample spans tens of thousands of clones, 86% being singletons. This clonotype originated in a man between 60 and 75 years old with HIV. The sequencing here drew on unsorted PBMCs, taken 1.3 years after starting antiretroviral therapy. The V gene is TRBV28, the J gene TRBJ1-1; D not resolved. DNA for the CDR3: TGTGCCAGCAGTTTACTGACGGAGAACACTGAAGCTTTCTTT. This encodes CASSLLTENTEAFF.